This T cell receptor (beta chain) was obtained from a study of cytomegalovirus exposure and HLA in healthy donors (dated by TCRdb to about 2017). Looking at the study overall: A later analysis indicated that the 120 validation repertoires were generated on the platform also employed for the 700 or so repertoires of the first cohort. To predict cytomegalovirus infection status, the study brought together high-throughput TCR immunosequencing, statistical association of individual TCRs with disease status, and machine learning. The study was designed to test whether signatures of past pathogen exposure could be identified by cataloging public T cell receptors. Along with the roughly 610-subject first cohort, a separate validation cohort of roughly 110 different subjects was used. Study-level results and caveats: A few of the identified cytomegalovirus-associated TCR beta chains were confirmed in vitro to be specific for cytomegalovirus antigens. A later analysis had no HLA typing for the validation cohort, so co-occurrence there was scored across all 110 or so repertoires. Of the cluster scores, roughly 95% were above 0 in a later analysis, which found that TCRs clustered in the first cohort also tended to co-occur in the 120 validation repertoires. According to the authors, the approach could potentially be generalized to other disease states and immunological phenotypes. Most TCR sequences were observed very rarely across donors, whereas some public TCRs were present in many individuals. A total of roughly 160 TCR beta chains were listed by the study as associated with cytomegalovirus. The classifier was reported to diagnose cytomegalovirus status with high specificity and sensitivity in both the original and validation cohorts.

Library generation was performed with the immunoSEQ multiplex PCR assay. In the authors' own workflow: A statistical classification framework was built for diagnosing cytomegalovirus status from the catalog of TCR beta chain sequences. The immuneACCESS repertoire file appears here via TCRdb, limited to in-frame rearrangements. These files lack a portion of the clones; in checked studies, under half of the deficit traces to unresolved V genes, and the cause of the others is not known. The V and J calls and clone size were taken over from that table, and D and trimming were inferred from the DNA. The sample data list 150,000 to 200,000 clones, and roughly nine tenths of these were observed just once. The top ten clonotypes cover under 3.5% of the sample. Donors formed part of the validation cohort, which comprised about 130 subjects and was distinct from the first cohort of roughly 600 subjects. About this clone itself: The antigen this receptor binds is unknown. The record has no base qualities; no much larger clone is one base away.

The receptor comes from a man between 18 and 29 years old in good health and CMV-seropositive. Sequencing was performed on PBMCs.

The CDR3 protein is CASSSPRRGEEKLFF. The DNA is TGTGCCAGCAGTTCCCCGAGGCGGGGCGAGGAAAAACTGTTTTTT. The rearranged chain carries TRBV28 and TRBJ1-4; a weak D assignment points to TRBD1 (5 bases agree). As encoded in the germline V gene, CDR1 is MDHEN while CDR2 is SYDVKM. The CDR3 runs 15 residues from the cysteine to the phenylalanine. Solely the CDR3 DNA is kept, with 45 bases framed from the first base. V was cut back by 4 bases and J by 8 bases, leaving a gap of 17 bases between them.